This note documents a single TCR beta chain sequence. This specimen belongs to a study of blood T cell repertoires in COVID-19. V lost 0 bases and J lost 6, with 9 bases in between. This CDR3 spans 13 amino acids. Germline V CDR1 and CDR2: SGHNT, YYREEE (reference sequence). Original methodology: Amplifying reference gene primers gave estimates of nucleated cell counts. The method was immunoSEQ multiplex PCR; TCRdb's version includes in-frame clones alone and lacks a portion of them. The V and J calls and the clone size are those of that table, but D and trimming were determined from the DNA. The sample lists 29,000 or so clones, approximately 88% seen once, with about 9.2% in the top ten.

The chain joins TRBV5-4 to TRBJ1-1; no clear D gene. This TCR was recovered from a man older than 75 with active COVID-19. Sequencing was carried out using peripheral blood. The CDR3, as DNA: TGTGCCAGCAGCTTGGCAGGAGGGTCTGAAGCTTTCTTT. Translated, it gives CASSLAGGSEAFF.